The 32 T cell receptor beta chains below all came from one sample that was sequenced in a study of OX40 agonist ivuxolimab in advanced cancers. Here immunoSEQ multiplex PCR was the method, and the copy in TCRdb shows in-frame clones only, minus some. The sample has 90,000 or so clones; approximately 89% are singletons. Sequenced material: CD4+ or CD8+ T cells sorted from blood, taken in a trial of the OX40 agonist ivuxolimab. The receptor source for this set is an adult with an advanced solid tumor such as melanoma, head and neck, liver or kidney cancer.

V is TRBV5-1 and J is TRBJ2-7; D not certain. V lost 9 bases and J 4 bases, leaving 14 bases between the germline ends. From germline, CDR1 is SGHRS and CDR2 YFSETQ. The CDR3 has 12 residues. The CDR3 DNA is TGCGCCACCCCTTGGCAGCTTTACGAGCAGTACTTC. It encodes CATPWQLYEQYF.

V usage is TRBV5-1 and J usage is TRBJ2-5; D is unclear. Trimming cost V 2 bases and J 2 bases, with 10 bases left between them. The CDR3 has 14 residues. Germline V gene data show CDR1 as SGHRS and CDR2 as YFSETQ. The CDR3 protein is CASSLDDLQETQYF. DNA for the CDR3: TGCGCCAGCAGCTTAGATGACCTACAAGAGACCCAGTACTTC.

J is TRBJ1-5 and V is TRBV5-1, with D unresolved. The CDR3 runs 13 residues. V was trimmed by 10 bases and J by 2 bases, leaving 13 bases between them. Germline V gene lookup returns CDR1 SGHRS and CDR2 YFSETQ. CDR3 nucleotides: TGCGCCGCTACCGGTGTTTGCAATCAGCCCCAGCATTTT. Its protein product is CAATGVCNQPQHF. The variable domain in full, completed from reference TRBV5-1 and TRBJ1-5, reads KAGVTQTPRYLIKTRGQQVTLSCSPISGHRSVSWYQQTPGQGLQFLFEYFSETQRNKGNFPGRFSGRQFSNSRSEMNVSTLELGDSALYLCAATGVCNQPQHFGDGTRLSIL.

This rearrangement joins TRBV28 to TRBJ1-2; D remains ambiguous. Trimming took off 3 bases at V and 3 bases at J, with 8 bases between the two ends. The CDR3 sequence is 13 residues long. Germline V gene data show CDR1 as MDHEN and CDR2 as SYDVKM. CDR3 amino acids: CASSFTADYGYTF. DNA of the CDR3: TGTGCCAGCAGTTTTACCGCGGACTATGGCTACACCTTC.

The chain carries TRBV27 and TRBJ2-5, with no clear D. Trimming shortened V by 3 bases and J by 5 bases, and 10 bases separated the two germline ends. Germline lookup yields CDR1 MNHEY and CDR2 SMNVEV (reference sequence). CDR3 size: 13 residues. The CDR3 DNA sequence: TGTGCCAGCAGTTTGAGGCGGCGGGAGACCCAGTACTTC. This sequence encodes CASSLRRRETQYF.

The V call is TRBV30, the J call TRBJ1-2, with TRBD1 as a possible D gene (5 bases). The CDR3 runs 14 residues. Trimming took 2 bases from V and 6 from J, leaving 16 bases between them. Germline V gene sequence: CDR1 GTSNPN, CDR2 SVGIG (reference sequence). For the CDR3, the DNA is TGTGCCTGGAGTAACACCAGGGAATTTCATGGCTACACCTTC. It codes for CAWSNTREFHGYTF.

The chain links TRBV12-5 to TRBJ1-1; 8 bases are a match to TRBD1. V was clipped by 1 base and J by 4 bases; unmatched bases: 17. The CDR3 consists of 19 residues. CDR1 is LGHNT, CDR2 FRNRAP, per germline. The CDR3 nucleotides are TGTGCTAGTGGTTTGGGTGGGACAGGCAGAACCCGTCGCGGCACTGAAGCTTTCTTT. It encodes CASGLGGTGRTRRGTEAFF.

The rearrangement joins TRBV10-3 to TRBJ2-7; 8 nucleotides line up with TRBD1. CDR1 ENHRY and CDR2 SYGVKD come from the germline V gene. This CDR3 has 13 residues. Germline trimming cut 5 bases from V and 6 bases from J; bases unmatched to any gene: 6. The CDR3 loop is CAISQTGVREQYF. The DNA of the CDR3 is TGTGCCATCAGTCAGACAGGGGTCCGCGAGCAGTACTTC.

The chain employs TRBV5-1 and TRBJ2-7; no clear D. V lost 0 bases and J 6 bases, leaving 19 bases between the germline ends. The CDR3 sequence is 16 residues long. CDR1 is SGHRS and CDR2 is YFSETQ in the germline V gene. The CDR3 loop reads CASSLGSRVLMSEQYF. Here the CDR3 DNA reads TGCGCCAGCAGCTTGGGGTCCAGAGTCCTGATGAGCGAGCAGTACTTC.

The gene calls are TRBV5-6 and TRBJ2-2; the D is unclear. Trimming pared 7 bases from V and 5 bases from J, leaving 15 bases between. Germline V lookup: CDR1 SGHDT, CDR2 YYEEEE. This CDR3 comprises 14 residues. CDR3 coding DNA: TGTGCCAGCTCTCTGGGCCTGTCTACCGGGGAGCTGTTTTTT. It encodes CASSLGLSTGELFF.

The rearrangement uses TRBV6-5 and TRBJ1-2; D not resolved. The V gene lost 6 bases and the J gene lost 0 bases, with 14 bases spanning the gap. The CDR3 is 15 residues long. The germline V gene encodes CDR1 MNHEY and CDR2 SVGAGI. CDR3 sequence: CASRVLGLANYGYTF. The CDR3 bases are TGTGCCAGCAGAGTATTAGGGCTCGCTAACTATGGCTACACCTTC.

The chain has TRBV5-6 and TRBJ2-7, with 8 bases fitting TRBD2. This CDR3 contains 13 residues. Germline CDR1 SGHDT, CDR2 YYEEEE. Trimming took 6 bases from V and 6 from J; bases not matched to a gene: 8. CDR3 sequence: CASTQQAGVEQYF. The CDR3 region has the DNA TGTGCCAGCACCCAGCAAGCGGGGGTCGAGCAGTACTTC.

The table lists this clone with a count of one. This chain joins TRBV30 and TRBJ1-2, with D unclear. CDR1 and CDR2 from the germline V gene are GTSNPN and SVGIG (reference sequence). The length of the CDR3 is 13 residues. V was shortened by 2 bases and J by 2 bases, with 9 bases between the two germline ends. The CDR3, as DNA: TGTGCCTGGAGTCGTGAATCGAACTATGGCTACACCTTC. Protein sequence: CAWSRESNYGYTF.

This chain links TRBV9 with TRBJ1-2; D is possibly TRBD1 (5 bases). CDR1 and CDR2 from the germline V gene are SGDLS and YYNGEE. V was cut by 5 bases and J by 4 bases, with 9 bases left in between. The CDR3 runs 12 residues. CDR3 nucleotides: TGTGCCAGCAGTGCGGGACTCTATGGCTACACCTTC. Translating gives CASSAGLYGYTF. Supplemented by reference TRBV9 and TRBJ1-2, the full variable domain reads DSGVTQTPKHLITATGQRVTLRCSPRSGDLSVYWYQQSLDQGLQFLIQYYNGEERAKGNILERFSAQQFPDLHSELNLSSLELGDSALYFCASSAGLYGYTFGSGTRLTVV.

V and J are TRBV15 and TRBJ2-7; 9 positions match TRBD2. Germline CDR1 and CDR2: LNHNV and YYDKDF (reference sequence). The CDR3 is 17 residues long. V lost 1 base to trimming and J lost 4 bases; unmatched junction nucleotides: 11. CDR3 coding DNA: TGTGCCACCAGCAGAGGGCCCGGGACTAGCAGAGATTACGAGCAGTACTTC. The encoded protein is CATSRGPGTSRDYEQYF.

The V and J genes are TRBV4-3 and TRBJ2-6; the D is unclear. This CDR3 spans 13 amino acids. The V end lost 4 bases, the J end lost 4 bases, and 5 bases lay between the germline ends. CDR1 LGHNA and CDR2 YSLEER come from the germline V gene. The DNA for the CDR3 is TGCGCCAGCAGCCTCCAGGGGGCCAACGTCCTGACTTTC. Translation gives CASSLQGANVLTF.

The rearrangement joins TRBV7-6 to TRBJ2-2, with D possibly being TRBD1 (6 bases). The V and J ends lost 5 bases and 5 bases respectively, with 12 bases between them. The CDR3 is 14 amino acids. Germline-derived CDR1 and CDR2 are SGHVS and FNYEAQ. The CDR3 protein is CASSPITGTGELFF. CDR3 DNA: TGTGCCAGCAGCCCTATTACAGGGACCGGGGAGCTGTTTTTT. Based on the CDR3 plus reference TRBV7-6 and TRBJ2-2, the full variable domain is GAGVSQSPRYKVTKRGQDVALRCDPISGHVSLYWYRQALGQGPEFLTYFNYEAQQDKSGLPNDRFSAERPEGSISTLTIQRTEQRDSAMYRCASSPITGTGELFFGEGSRLTVL.

The chain links TRBV28 to TRBJ2-1; 9 bases match TRBD1. This CDR3 has 16 amino acids. Germline V lookup: CDR1 MDHEN, CDR2 SYDVKM. V shed 5 bases and J 7 bases; nucleotides not matched to a gene: 12. The CDR3 DNA reads as TGTGCCAGCAGTCCCCGTTACCGGGACAGGGCGAATGAGCAGTTCTTC. Amino acids: CASSPRYRDRANEQFF. The variable domain in full, with the rest retrieved from reference TRBV28 and TRBJ2-1, is DVKVTQSSRYLVKRTGEKVFLECVQDMDHENMFWYRQDPGLGLRLIYFSYDVKMKEKGDIPEGYSVSREKKERFSLILESASTNQTSMYLCASSPRYRDRANEQFFGPGTRLTVL.

V gene TRBV28 combines with J gene TRBJ1-2, with a weak D call TRBD1 (6 bases). CDR3 length: 13 residues. Trimming stripped 5 bases from V and 8 bases from J, with 15 bases between. Germline assignment: CDR1 MDHEN and CDR2 SYDVKM. CDR3 nucleotide sequence: TGTGCCAGCAGTCCCGGGGGCGTAGGGGGCTACACCTTC. As protein: CASSPGGVGGYTF.

The V gene is TRBV19, the J gene TRBJ2-1; the D call may be TRBD1 or TRBD2 (5 bases each). Germline V gives CDR1 LNHDA, CDR2 SQIVND (reference sequence). The CDR3 is 15 amino acids. Trimming stripped 5 bases from V and 8 bases from J, with 19 bases between. CDR3 residues: CASSGPGRSNHEQFF. CDR3 in DNA: TGTGCCAGTAGTGGACCGGGACGGAGTAACCATGAGCAGTTCTTC.

The gene calls are TRBV5-1 and TRBJ1-1; D gene uncertain. V was clipped by 0 bases and J by 1 base, with 16 bases between them. This CDR3 contains 17 residues. Germline CDR1 and CDR2: SGHRS and YFSETQ. CDR3: CASSLDGEGLWNTEAFF. CDR3 nucleotide sequence: TGCGCCAGCAGCTTGGACGGGGAAGGGTTATGGAACACTGAAGCTTTCTTT.

Here the CDR3 reads CASSQDVAGLTDYEQYF. In DNA form, the CDR3 reads TGTGCCAGCAGCCAAGATGTCGCTGGTTTAACAGATTACGAGCAGTACTTC. This rearrangement joins TRBV4-2 to TRBJ2-7; no definite D call. Germline V gene lookup returns CDR1 LGHNA and CDR2 YNFKEQ. CDR3 size: 17 residues. V lost 0 bases and J 4 bases, leaving 19 bases between the germline ends.

This clone has only one observation. The chain has TRBV4-2 and TRBJ1-4; TRBD1 matches 9 bases. The CDR3 has 15 amino acids. V trimming: 0 bases; J trimming: 11 bases; junction bases outside the gene matches: 7. CDR1 and CDR2 from the germline V gene are LGHNA and YNFKEQ. Here the CDR3 DNA reads TGTGCCAGCAGCCAAGAAGAGGGACAGGGTTTTAAACTGTTTTTT. Its translation: CASSQEEGQGFKLFF.

The gene calls are TRBV7-3 and TRBJ1-5; D remains unclear. CDR1 and CDR2 (germline): SGHTA, FQGTGA. V was pared by 2 bases and J by 6 bases, with 8 bases between. The CDR3 extends over 13 amino acids. CDR3 residues: CASSLGGGQPQHF. The CDR3 nucleotides read TGTGCCAGCAGCTTAGGCGGCGGTCAGCCCCAGCATTTT.

The chain links TRBV9 to TRBJ2-6; D is ambiguous. Per germline, CDR1 SGDLS and CDR2 YYNGEE. The CDR3 has 14 residues. Between the trimmed V and J ends, which lost 0 bases and 3 bases, there was a span of 4 bases. The CDR3 region is CASSVESGANVLTF. The CDR3 DNA reads TGTGCCAGCAGCGTAGAGAGTGGGGCCAACGTCCTGACTTTC. Full variable domain (rest looked up from reference TRBV9 and TRBJ2-6): DSGVTQTPKHLITATGQRVTLRCSPRSGDLSVYWYQQSLDQGLQFLIQYYNGEERAKGNILERFSAQQFPDLHSELNLSSLELGDSALYFCASSVESGANVLTFGAGSRLTVL.

This clone was recorded only once. V usage is TRBV7-2 and J usage is TRBJ2-5, with 7 bases that match TRBD1. In germline, CDR1 is SGHTA, CDR2 FQGNSA. Germline trimming cut 5 bases from V and 3 bases from J; bases unmatched to any gene: 6. CDR3 size: 14 residues. The CDR3 spells CASSRFGTEETQYF. The CDR3 DNA reads TGTGCCAGCAGCCGCTTCGGGACAGAAGAGACCCAGTACTTC.

The V gene is TRBV2, the J gene TRBJ2-1; 11 nucleotides match TRBD2. V dropped 6 bases and J dropped 6; count of bases not matched to a gene: 7. This CDR3 has 15 residues. Germline loops: CDR1 SNHLY, CDR2 FYNNEI. The CDR3 coding sequence is TGTGCCAGCAGGTTACTAGCGGGGGCTCTCAATGAGCAGTTCTTC. This codes for CASRLLAGALNEQFF.

The chain combines TRBV28 with TRBJ2-5; 9 bases match TRBD2. TRBJ2-7 explains the end of the DNA better; the J call may be wrong. The germline V gene encodes CDR1 MDHEN and CDR2 SYDVKM. This CDR3 is built from 15 residues. The CDR3 reads CASISPASGNYEQYF. The DNA of the CDR3 is TGTGCCAGCATTTCCCCCGCTAGCGGGAACTACGAGCAGTACTTC.

This chain joins TRBV10-3 and TRBJ2-1, with D possibly TRBD2 on 6 matching bases. The CDR3 spans 12 residues. Germline V gene lookup returns CDR1 ENHRY and CDR2 SYGVKD. V lost 8 bases, J lost 10 bases, and 15 bases lay in between. Written as DNA, the CDR3 is TGTGCCATCGCGGGGCAGCGACGCGAGCAGTTCTTC. Protein: CAIAGQRREQFF.

This clone appeared a few times. The rearrangement links TRBV18 to TRBJ2-7, with 7 nucleotides matching TRBD2. Germline V lookup: CDR1 KGHSH, CDR2 LQKENI. CDR3 length: 15 residues. Unmatched junction bases numbered 11, after V lost 2 bases and J lost 7 bases. The CDR3 DNA is TGTGCCAGCTCACCAGGTTCCGGTACAGCGGGAGAGCAGTACTTC. The encoded protein is CASSPGSGTAGEQYF.

V and J are TRBV6-6 and TRBJ2-5; D is possibly TRBD1 (5 bases). The germline V and J ends were trimmed by 5 bases and 4 bases, with 11 bases remaining between them. CDR3 length: 13 amino acids. Germline lookup yields CDR1 MNHNY and CDR2 SVGAGI (reference sequence). As DNA, the CDR3 is TGTGCCAGCAGTAACCTAAGGGGAGAGACCCAGTACTTC. Protein sequence: CASSNLRGETQYF.

The CDR3 DNA follows: TGTGCCAGTAAGTTCAGCGGGGGGATCTACGAGCAGTACTTC. It specifies CASKFSGGIYEQYF. J is TRBJ2-7 and V is TRBV19; 9 bases are shared with TRBD2. The germline gives CDR1 LNHDA, CDR2 SQIVND (reference sequence). J was trimmed by 3 bases and V by 7 bases; bases with no gene match: 7. The CDR3 is 14 amino acids.